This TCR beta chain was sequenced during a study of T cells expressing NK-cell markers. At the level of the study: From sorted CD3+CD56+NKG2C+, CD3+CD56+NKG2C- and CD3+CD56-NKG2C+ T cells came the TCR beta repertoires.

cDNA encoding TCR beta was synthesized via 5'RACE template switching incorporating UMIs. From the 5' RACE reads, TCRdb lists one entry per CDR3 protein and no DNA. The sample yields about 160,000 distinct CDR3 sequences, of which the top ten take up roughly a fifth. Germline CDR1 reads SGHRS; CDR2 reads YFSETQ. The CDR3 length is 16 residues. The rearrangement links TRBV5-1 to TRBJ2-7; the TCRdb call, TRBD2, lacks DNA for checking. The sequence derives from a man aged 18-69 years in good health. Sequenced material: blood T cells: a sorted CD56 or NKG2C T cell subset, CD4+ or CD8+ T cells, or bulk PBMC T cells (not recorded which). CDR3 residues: CASSLALGVEAYEQYF.